This TCR beta chain appears in the sequencing data of a study of long-term antiretroviral therapy in people with HIV. The libraries were made with immunoSEQ v3.0 at survey level. TCRdb's copy holds only in-frame clones and misses some; the assay was immunoSEQ multiplex PCR. The sample has 20,000 to 25,000 clones, 70% to 85% seen once. A note on this clone: The antigen is undetermined.

Findings and caveats of the study: CDR3 lengths in HIV samples spanned a narrower range than controls. Missing from the dataset were any data on ART adherence, viral resistance or therapy changes.

CDR1 SGHVS and CDR2 FQNEAQ come from the germline V gene. The CDR3 has 15 amino acids. Unmatched junction bases numbered 8, after V lost 5 bases and J lost 5 bases. The source is a man aged 18-30 years with HIV. This chain links TRBV7-8 with TRBJ2-2; 7 nucleotides agree with TRBD2. The starting material was unsorted PBMCs, obtained 0.5 years after starting antiretroviral therapy. The CDR3 bases are TGTGCCAGCAGCCCCCGGCAGGGAGGGACCGGGGAGCTGTTTTTT. Protein product: CASSPRQGGTGELFF.